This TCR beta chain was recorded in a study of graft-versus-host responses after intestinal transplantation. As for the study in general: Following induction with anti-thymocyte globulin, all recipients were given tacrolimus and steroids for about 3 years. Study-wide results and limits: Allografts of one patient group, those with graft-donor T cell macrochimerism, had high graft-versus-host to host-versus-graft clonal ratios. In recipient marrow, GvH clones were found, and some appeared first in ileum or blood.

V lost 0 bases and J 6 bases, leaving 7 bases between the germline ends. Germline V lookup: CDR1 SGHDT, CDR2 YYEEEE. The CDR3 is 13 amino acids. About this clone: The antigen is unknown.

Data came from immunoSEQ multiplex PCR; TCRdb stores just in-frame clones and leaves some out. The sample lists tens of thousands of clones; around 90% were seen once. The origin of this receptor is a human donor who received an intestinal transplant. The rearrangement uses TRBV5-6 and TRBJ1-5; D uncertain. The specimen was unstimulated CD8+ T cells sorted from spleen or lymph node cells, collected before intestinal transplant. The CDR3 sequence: CASSLGSSQPQHF. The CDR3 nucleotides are TGTGCCAGCAGCTTGGGGAGTAGTCAGCCCCAGCATTTT.